This T cell receptor (beta chain) appears in the sequencing data of a study of cytomegalovirus exposure and HLA in healthy donors (dated by TCRdb to the late 2010s). Some background on the complete study: An earlier analysis of under 600 of the donors reported about 250 Gb of sequence data and 117 million unique TCR beta sequences from some 180 million T cells. HLA typing included class I and class II loci at four-digit resolution. In the later analysis, no new phenotypic data were used to find candidate immune exposures; instead, reliance was placed on TCR beta sequences and their occurrence across donors. In an earlier analysis of roughly 600 of the donors, high-throughput TCR beta sequencing was used to judge whether each TCR beta V gene segment behaved as functional or pseudogenic. Typing coverage differed by locus: A, B, C, DRB1 and DQB1 were typed in roughly 620-630 donors, DQA1 in about 550, DPA1 in approximately 610, and DPB1 in 472. Roughly five DR-DQ haplotypes were handled as single units for association and clustering because linkage in the cohort was strong. Donor age, sex, ethnicity and CMV serostatus were compiled alongside the repertoire data. Every discovery cohort repertoire had been produced on one sequencing platform. An early release that covered roughly 600 HLA-typed donors contained approximately 300 gigabases of sequencing data and around 80 million unique TCR sequences. In addition to the first cohort of about 650 subjects, a separate validation cohort of approximately 130 different subjects was used. A later analysis re-analyzed previously published TCR beta repertoires from approximately 700 donors and added high-resolution HLA genotyping to study TCR occurrence patterns. To predict cytomegalovirus infection status, the study brought together high-throughput TCR immunosequencing, statistical association of individual TCRs with disease status, and machine learning. The study used immunosequencing to profile the T cell repertoires of around 600 subjects and linked those repertoires to cytomegalovirus serostatus. In a later genetic analysis, genome-wide SNP genotypes for about 55% of the roughly 670 donors were used, and that subset was treated as a discovery cohort. On average, over 200,000 unique TCR beta nucleotide sequences were sequenced per donor among 300 to 500 genotyped donors of the cohort, with around 19% of those sequences being non-productive. The study was designed to test whether signatures of past pathogen exposure could be identified by cataloging public T cell receptors. Of the roughly 400 genotyped donors, 65% to 90% fell in the genetic ancestry cluster associated with self-reported Caucasian donors.

Broader findings and caveats from the paper: Compared with equally common non-associated chains, HLA-associated TCR beta chains in a later analysis were more clonally expanded and had lower generation probabilities. According to a later genetic analysis, donors in an Asian-associated ancestry cluster had fewer N-insertions in productive TCRs than the approximately 710-donor mean. While some public TCRs were present in many individuals, most TCR sequences turned up only very rarely across donors. According to a later analysis, most CMV-associated TCR beta chains appeared to be HLA-restricted, and the HLA associations seemed to be driven largely by CMV exposure. Because HLA typing was unavailable for some donors at each locus, only the typed subset was used in association tests. Cytomegalovirus status was reported to be diagnosed by the classifier with high specificity and sensitivity in both the original and validation cohorts. The study gave a list of more than 150 TCR beta chains associated with cytomegalovirus. According to a later analysis, parvovirus B19, influenza, CMV and Epstein-Barr virus appeared linked to several top co-occurrence clusters. According to a later analysis, TCR association rates differed among HLA loci, with DRB1 alleles showing the most associated TCRs and HLA-C alleles showing the fewest. Presence/absence analyses assumed roughly uniform sequencing depth across donors, an assumption that may not hold. Assigning TCR associations to individual alleles was difficult when HLA alleles, especially DR and DQ, strongly co-occurred. CMV serostatus was the only immune exposure information available for the cohort. An association between a missense DCLRE1C variant and V-gene and J-gene trimming of TCR beta chains was found in a later genetic analysis and replicated in an independent cohort. Fewer than 20 rarely observed V segments, including chromosome 9 orphons, were excluded from the earlier analysis of some 590 of the donors because counts were too low. Specific HLA alleles were associated with 18,000 or so TCR beta sequences at a false discovery rate of 0.05 in a later analysis. Three of the identified cytomegalovirus-associated TCR beta chains were confirmed in vitro to be specific for cytomegalovirus antigens. It was suggested by the authors that the approach could potentially be generalized to other disease states and immunological phenotypes. A cluster of highly shared sequence variants was judged likely to be a technical artifact of the sequencing pipeline. A further reported finding was that TCR beta sequences accurately predicted the HLA-A and HLA-B alleles for most subjects in the first cohort. Broadly in line with IMGT annotations, most TCR beta V segments showed up in productive rearrangements about 87% or about 30% of the time in an earlier analysis of 450 to 600 of the donors. The 87-base-pair reads could not distinguish some IMGT-functional V segments, including TRBV6-2 and TRBV6-3, so those segments were excluded. The cohort was sequenced for TCR beta chains only, and without alpha or paired-chain data the features that could be detected were limited. Linkage disequilibrium might explain the correlated functional status among segregating V segments, but an unknown experimental factor could not be excluded.

V is cut by 6 bases and J by 0 bases, and the space between the germline ends is 12 bases. Sequences SGHTA (CDR1) and FQGNSA (CDR2) are obtained from the germline V gene. The CDR3 covers 14 residues, taking in both the cysteine and the phenylalanine. Just CDR3 DNA is preserved here, 42 bases in frame from base 1. The protocol used for the library was the immunoSEQ multiplex PCR assay. The multiplex PCR relied on a mix of 60 forward primers for TCR Vbeta segments and 13 reverse primers for TCR Jbeta segments. The CDR3 region of rearranged TCR beta genes was amplified from genomic DNA by a multiplex PCR assay. The amplified TCR beta libraries were sequenced on the Illumina HiSeq System as 87-base-pair reads. As for the original processing: A later analysis counted tens of millions of unique TCR beta chains across the 666 repertoires, and some 11 million of these chains were shared by at least two donors. To remove PCR and sequencing errors, raw reads were error-corrected and collapsed into unique sequences using a nearest-neighbor algorithm that merged closely related sequences. V, D and J gene segments were assigned by aligning CDR3 sequences to IMGT reference sequences. For a sequence to be retained, at least a six-nucleotide match to both a V gene segment and a J gene segment was required. Rearrangements were called productive when the CDR3 lacked stop codons and stayed in frame with V and J; all others were non-productive. Following IMGT convention, CDR3 was defined as the stretch from the second conserved V-encoded cysteine to the conserved J-encoded phenylalanine. In an earlier analysis of roughly 610 of the donors, sequences lacking an unambiguous match to a single V gene segment were excluded. In an earlier analysis of some 590 of the donors, a V segment was called functional when productive rearrangements were above 56.7%, and segregating when the standard deviation between donors exceeded 5%. A statistical classification framework was built for diagnosing cytomegalovirus status from the catalog of TCR beta chain sequences. A later analysis assigned V and J genes by comparing TCR nucleotide sequences with IMGT/GENE-DB human TR gene sequences. A later analysis assigned CDR3 sequences and most-parsimonious VDJ recombination scenarios with the TCRdist pipeline. In a later analysis, each TCR beta chain was defined by its CDR3 amino acid sequence together with its V-gene family, and reads lacking a unique V-gene family were excluded. As a way to deal with suspected cross-contamination and a sequencing artifact, a later analysis dropped approximately 590 nucleotide sequences that were highly shared and had low generation probability. For each public chain, a later analysis derived a clonal expansion index from normalized ranks of inferred template counts within each repertoire. In a later analysis, generation probabilities were computed with a VDJ recombination model fitted to out-of-frame rearrangements, and the resulting probabilities were checked against IGoR. In a later analysis, TCR-TCR, TCR-HLA and TCR-CMV co-occurrence was scored with hypergeometric tests, and a repertoire-size bias correction was applied to TCR pairs. In a later analysis, false discovery rates were estimated by permuting HLA or CMV assignments 20 times. A later analysis grouped co-occurring TCRs with DBSCAN, adding TCRdist sequence similarity when clustering within HLA-allele-positive subsets. Co-occurrence clustering excluded repertoires with fewer than 30,000 or more than 120,000 public chains, plus five with anomalous nucleotide sharing. The table comes from immuneACCESS by way of TCRdb, which keeps in-frame sequences with V and J called. Part of the clones is missing from these tables; in studies checked, under half for an unresolved V gene and the rest for unknown reasons. V and J calls plus clone size are reproduced from that table; the DNA served to infer D and trimming. This sample is represented by 95,000 to 150,000 clones; more than 60% of them were singletons. Of the sample, 4.1% is held by the ten largest clones.

As to this clone: It has no known antigen specificity. Base-call qualities are not available, and no considerably larger clone is one nucleotide away.

The cohort was made up of 500 to 850 healthy bone marrow donors. At the time of sampling, every cohort member was nominally healthy, though immune exposures that went unrecorded were likely present. The donor tested CMV seronegative and was one of the 352 seronegative cohort members. A peripheral blood sample was provided by each donor, and peripheral blood mononuclear cells were used for TCR beta sequencing. The Qiagen DNeasy Blood Extraction Kit was used to extract genomic DNA from the blood cell samples. Sequencing input: PBMCs. The receptor comes from a woman aged 40 to 49 in good health and CMV-seronegative. The rearranged segments are TRBV7-2 and TRBJ2-7; tentative D gene TRBD1, with 5 bases matching. The CDR3 region: CASRTDSSSYEQYF. In nucleotides, the sequence is TGTGCCAGCAGGACAGACTCGAGCTCCTACGAGCAGTACTTC.